This T cell receptor (beta chain) was sequenced during a study of early T cells in non-severe SARS-CoV-2 infection. Study information: Chains stayed unpaired after sequencing of bulk RNA from unsorted whole blood. General observations from the study: Missing private and CD4 specificities, VDJdb matching favored anti-spike CD8 responses.

Between the trimmed V and J ends, which lost 3 bases and 3 bases, there was a span of 8 bases. The CDR3 is 14 amino acids. Germline V lookup: CDR1 SGHTA, CDR2 FQGNSA. Separate cDNA molecules each had unique molecular identifiers attached to them. TCRdb independently ran MiXCR on the 5' RACE reads; one entry per CDR3 protein. The table has roughly 24,000 distinct CDR3 sequences, around 4.2% seen once. In its sample, this clonotype was seen many times. The antigen remains unidentified. Sample: whole blood. The TCR was taken from an adult who was a healthcare worker with PCR-confirmed SARS-CoV-2 infection or an uninfected control (not recorded which). The chain carries TRBV7-2 and TRBJ1-4; no clear D gene. The CDR3 DNA sequence: TGTGCCAGCAGCTTGGGATGGGCTAATGAAAAACTGTTTTTT. This gives the protein CASSLGWANEKLFF.